The entry that follows covers one T cell receptor beta chain sequence. These data originate in a study of chemoradiotherapy in HPV16-positive cancers. Assay: immunoSEQ multiplex PCR; the TCRdb copy retains only in-frame clones and omits some. Of roughly 28,000 clones detected, 84% appear once; the ten largest clones hold roughly 5.5%. This sequence was found in a human donor with HPV-associated anogenital cancer. The material was blood, obtained from a patient who underwent chemoradiotherapy.

CDR3 bases: TGTGCCAGCAGTGAATTTGGGAAGGGGACCCTCCACTTT. It codes for CASSEFGKGTLHF. The chain uses TRBV6-1 and TRBJ1-6; weak D call: TRBD1 (5 bases). This CDR3 region has 13 residues. Germline loops: CDR1 MNHNS, CDR2 SASEGT. V lost 2 bases to trimming and J lost 14 bases, with 13 bases between them.